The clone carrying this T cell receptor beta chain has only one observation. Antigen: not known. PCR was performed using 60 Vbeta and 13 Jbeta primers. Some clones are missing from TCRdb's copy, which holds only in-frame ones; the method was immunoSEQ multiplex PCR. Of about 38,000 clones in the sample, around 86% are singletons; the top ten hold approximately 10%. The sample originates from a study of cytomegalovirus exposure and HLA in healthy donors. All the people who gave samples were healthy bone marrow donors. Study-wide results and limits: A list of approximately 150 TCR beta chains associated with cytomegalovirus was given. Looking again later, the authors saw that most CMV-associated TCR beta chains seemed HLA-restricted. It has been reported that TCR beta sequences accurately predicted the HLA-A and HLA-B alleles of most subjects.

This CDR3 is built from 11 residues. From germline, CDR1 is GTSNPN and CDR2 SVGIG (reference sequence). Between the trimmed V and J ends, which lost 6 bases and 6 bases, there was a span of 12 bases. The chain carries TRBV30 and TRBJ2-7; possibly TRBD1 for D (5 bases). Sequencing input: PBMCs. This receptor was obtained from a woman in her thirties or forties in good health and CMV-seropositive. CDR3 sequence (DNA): TGTGCCTGTTCCTTAGGGGTCGAGCAGTACTTC. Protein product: CACSLGVEQYF. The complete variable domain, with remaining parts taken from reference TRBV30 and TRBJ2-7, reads SQTIHQWPATLVQPVGSPLSLECTVEGTSNPNLYWYRQAAGRGLQLLFYSVGIGQISSEVPQNLSASRPQDRQFILSSKKLLLSDSGFYLCACSLGVEQYFGPGTRLTVT.